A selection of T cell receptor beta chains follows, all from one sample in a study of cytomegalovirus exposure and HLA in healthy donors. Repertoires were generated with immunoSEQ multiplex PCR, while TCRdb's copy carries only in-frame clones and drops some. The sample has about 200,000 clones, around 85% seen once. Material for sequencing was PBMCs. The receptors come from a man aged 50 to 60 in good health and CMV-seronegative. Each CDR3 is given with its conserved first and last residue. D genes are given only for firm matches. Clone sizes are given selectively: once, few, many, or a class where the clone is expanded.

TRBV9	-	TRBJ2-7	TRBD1	CASSPWDRGTEQYF	TGTGCCAGCAGCCCCTGGGACAGGGGGACCGAGCAGTACTTC
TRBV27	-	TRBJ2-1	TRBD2	CASSPGLAGGREQFF	TGTGCCAGCAGTCCGGGACTAGCGGGAGGACGTGAGCAGTTCTTC
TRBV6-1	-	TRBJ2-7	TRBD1	CASSFRQGRSYEQYF	TGTGCCAGCAGTTTCCGACAGGGCCGCTCCTACGAGCAGTACTTC
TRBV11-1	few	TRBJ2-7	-	CASSLLRSSYEQYF	TGTGCCAGCAGCCTGCTGAGGAGCTCCTACGAGCAGTACTTC
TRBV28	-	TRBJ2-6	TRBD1	CASSFVGLQGAKGANVLTF	TGTGCCAGCAGTTTTGTAGGCTTACAGGGGGCGAAGGGGGCCAACGTCCTGACTTTC
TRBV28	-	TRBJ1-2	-	CASSGPNYGYTF	TGTGCCAGCAGTGGGCCTAACTATGGCTACACCTTC
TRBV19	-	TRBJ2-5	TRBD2	CASSSPRGGSRETQYF	TGTGCCAGTAGTTCCCCCCGGGGCGGGAGTCGAGAGACCCAGTACTTC
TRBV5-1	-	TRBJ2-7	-	CASSPGSGIDEQYF	TGCGCCAGCAGCCCTGGCTCAGGGATAGACGAGCAGTACTTC
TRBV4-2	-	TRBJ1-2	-	CASSQETGTPNYGYTF	TGTGCCAGCAGCCAAGAGACCGGGACACCTAACTATGGCTACACCTTC
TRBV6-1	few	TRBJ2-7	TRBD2	CASSEAGTSAYEQYF	TGTGCCAGCAGTGAAGCAGGGACTAGCGCCTACGAGCAGTACTTC
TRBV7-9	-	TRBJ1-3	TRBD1	CASSLTGNQVSGNTIYF	TGTGCCAGCAGCTTGACAGGGAATCAAGTTTCTGGAAACACCATATATTTT